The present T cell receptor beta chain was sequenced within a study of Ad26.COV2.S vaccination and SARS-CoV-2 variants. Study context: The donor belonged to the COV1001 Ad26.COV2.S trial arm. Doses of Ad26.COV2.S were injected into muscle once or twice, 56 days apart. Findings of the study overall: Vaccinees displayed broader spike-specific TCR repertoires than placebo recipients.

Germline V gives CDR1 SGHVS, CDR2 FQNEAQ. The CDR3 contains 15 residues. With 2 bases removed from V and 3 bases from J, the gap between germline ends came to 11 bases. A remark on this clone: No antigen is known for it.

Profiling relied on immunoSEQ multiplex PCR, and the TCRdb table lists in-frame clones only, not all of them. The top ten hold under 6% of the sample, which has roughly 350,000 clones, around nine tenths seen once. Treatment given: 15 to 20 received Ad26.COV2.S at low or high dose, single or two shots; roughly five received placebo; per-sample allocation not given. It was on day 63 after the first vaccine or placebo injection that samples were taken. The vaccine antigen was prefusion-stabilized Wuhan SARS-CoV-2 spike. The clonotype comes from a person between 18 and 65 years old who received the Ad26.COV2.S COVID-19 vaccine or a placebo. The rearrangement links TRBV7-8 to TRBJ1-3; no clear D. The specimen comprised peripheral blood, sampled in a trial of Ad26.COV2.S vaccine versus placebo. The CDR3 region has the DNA TGTGCCAGCAGCTTAAATTTAGGCCGTGGAAACACCATATATTTT. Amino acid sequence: CASSLNLGRGNTIYF.